These T cell receptor beta chains were read from a single sample in a study of neoadjuvant nivolumab and ipilimumab in lung cancer. TCRdb's table, derived via immunoSEQ multiplex PCR, lists solely in-frame clones and lacks some. This sample has 25,000 to 30,000 clones; more than 75% occur once, and the top ten carry around 9.3%. The specimen comprised tumor tissue, sampled after neoadjuvant nivolumab, alone or with ipilimumab, at or shortly before surgery. The source is an adult with non-small cell lung cancer. Each CDR3 is given with its conserved first and last residue. The order of the fields is clone size, V gene, J gene, CDR3 protein. Clone sizes are given selectively: once, few, many, or a class where the clone is expanded.

abundance: -; v_gene: TRBV18; j_gene: TRBJ2-2; CDR3aa: CASSPIDTGELFF
abundance: -; v_gene: TRBV19; j_gene: TRBJ2-3; CDR3aa: CASSIKGRDTQYF
abundance: -; v_gene: TRBV7-2; j_gene: TRBJ2-5; CDR3aa: CASSWSFGSETQYF
abundance: -; v_gene: TRBV5-1; j_gene: TRBJ2-1; CDR3aa: CASSLSTHNEQFF
abundance: -; v_gene: TRBV7-2; j_gene: TRBJ1-2; CDR3aa: CASSWDRSNYGYTF
abundance: -; v_gene: TRBV6-1; j_gene: TRBJ2-1; CDR3aa: CASSDASSYNEQFF
abundance: -; v_gene: TRBV18; j_gene: TRBJ2-5; CDR3aa: CASSSTSGKETQYF
abundance: -; v_gene: TRBV5-1; j_gene: TRBJ2-5; CDR3aa: CASSLQDQETQYF
abundance: -; v_gene: TRBV29-1; j_gene: TRBJ2-1; CDR3aa: CSALIYNEQFF
abundance: -; v_gene: TRBV10-2; j_gene: TRBJ2-2; CDR3aa: CASSERGRGAGTGELFF
abundance: -; v_gene: TRBV29-1; j_gene: TRBJ2-3; CDR3aa: CSVRYGFDTQYF
abundance: -; v_gene: TRBV5-1; j_gene: TRBJ2-1; CDR3aa: CASCSVPYNEQFF
abundance: -; v_gene: TRBV10-3; j_gene: TRBJ1-2; CDR3aa: CAISVESIGGYTF
abundance: -; v_gene: TRBV7-2; j_gene: TRBJ1-2; CDR3aa: CASSLVLWDSYGYTF
abundance: medium-sized; v_gene: TRBV18; j_gene: TRBJ1-3; CDR3aa: CASSPTMDSGNTIYF
abundance: -; v_gene: TRBV2; j_gene: TRBJ1-2; CDR3aa: CASSETVGNYGYTF
abundance: -; v_gene: TRBV9; j_gene: TRBJ1-1; CDR3aa: CASSVGVENTEAFF
abundance: -; v_gene: TRBV18; j_gene: TRBJ1-1; CDR3aa: CASSHRGGDATEAFF
abundance: -; v_gene: TRBV29-1; j_gene: TRBJ2-7; CDR3aa: CSAGEQEGDLADDYEQYF
abundance: -; v_gene: TRBV30; j_gene: TRBJ2-1; CDR3aa: CAWRRGGRDRGEQFF
abundance: -; v_gene: TRBV5-1; j_gene: TRBJ2-7; CDR3aa: CASSFTGGRVYEQYF
abundance: -; v_gene: TRBV6-5; j_gene: TRBJ2-3; CDR3aa: CASTELRTAEDTQYF
abundance: -; v_gene: TRBV7-9; j_gene: TRBJ2-1; CDR3aa: CASSLPSGSVNEQFF
abundance: -; v_gene: TRBV5-6; j_gene: TRBJ2-5; CDR3aa: CASSLGLETQYF
abundance: -; v_gene: TRBV28; j_gene: TRBJ1-2; CDR3aa: CASSSGINYGYTF
abundance: -; v_gene: TRBV18; j_gene: TRBJ2-5; CDR3aa: CASSPPVSHETQYF
abundance: -; v_gene: TRBV10-3; j_gene: TRBJ1-4; CDR3aa: CAIGQFSQPLFF
abundance: -; v_gene: TRBV6-5; j_gene: TRBJ2-7; CDR3aa: CASSGLGIYEQYF
abundance: -; v_gene: TRBV10-2; j_gene: TRBJ2-7; CDR3aa: CASGQGYEQYF
abundance: few; v_gene: TRBV6-5; j_gene: TRBJ2-1; CDR3aa: CASIGGASYNEQFF
abundance: -; v_gene: TRBV5-4; j_gene: TRBJ2-1; CDR3aa: CASSSEQGSYNEQFF
abundance: -; v_gene: TRBV5-6; j_gene: TRBJ2-3; CDR3aa: CASSSLGQAVDTQYF
abundance: -; v_gene: TRBV7-8; j_gene: TRBJ2-1; CDR3aa: CASSLIPGLAGGDRQFF
abundance: -; v_gene: TRBV6-5; j_gene: TRBJ1-1; CDR3aa: CASSYAGQGRSAFF
abundance: -; v_gene: TRBV5-1; j_gene: TRBJ2-1; CDR3aa: CASSLVSGRPNNEQFF
abundance: -; v_gene: TRBV18; j_gene: TRBJ2-3; CDR3aa: CASSTGLAGGGDTQYF
abundance: -; v_gene: TRBV6-5; j_gene: TRBJ1-5; CDR3aa: CATGRGDNQPQHF
abundance: -; v_gene: TRBV4-2; j_gene: TRBJ2-5; CDR3aa: CASSWGPGTQYF
abundance: once; v_gene: TRBV30; j_gene: TRBJ1-1; CDR3aa: CAWSVVKGRTEAFF
abundance: -; v_gene: TRBV10-3; j_gene: TRBJ1-4; CDR3aa: CAISETGENEKLFF
abundance: -; v_gene: TRBV29-1; j_gene: TRBJ2-1; CDR3aa: CSAVQGAVNEQFF
abundance: -; v_gene: TRBV5-6; j_gene: TRBJ2-7; CDR3aa: CASSLLAGAGYEQYF
abundance: -; v_gene: TRBV27; j_gene: TRBJ2-3; CDR3aa: CASSLSARGSDTQYF
abundance: once; v_gene: TRBV5-1; j_gene: TRBJ2-7; CDR3aa: CASSLGQGGYEQYF
abundance: few; v_gene: TRBV30; j_gene: TRBJ1-1; CDR3aa: CAWSGNRGGNTEAFF
abundance: -; v_gene: TRBV11-3; j_gene: TRBJ2-7; CDR3aa: CASSTTGASYEQYF
abundance: once; v_gene: TRBV11-3; j_gene: TRBJ2-7; CDR3aa: CASSLGSGLGEQYF
abundance: -; v_gene: TRBV30; j_gene: TRBJ2-3; CDR3aa: CAWGGLATSTDTQYF
abundance: -; v_gene: TRBV5-5; j_gene: TRBJ2-2; CDR3aa: CASGTSGTTGELFF
abundance: -; v_gene: TRBV30; j_gene: TRBJ2-1; CDR3aa: CAWDSLPGTSGYNEQFF
abundance: -; v_gene: TRBV7-2; j_gene: TRBJ2-7; CDR3aa: CASSTRGLEQYF
abundance: -; v_gene: TRBV13; j_gene: TRBJ2-2; CDR3aa: CASSQRLAGGYTGELFF
abundance: -; v_gene: TRBV9; j_gene: TRBJ1-4; CDR3aa: CASSMGQGVEKLFF
abundance: -; v_gene: TRBV5-8; j_gene: TRBJ1-5; CDR3aa: CASSWGSGTVSNQPQHF
abundance: -; v_gene: TRBV7-2; j_gene: TRBJ1-4; CDR3aa: CASSESPGTNEKLFF
abundance: -; v_gene: TRBV7-2; j_gene: TRBJ2-3; CDR3aa: CASSSGTGGIRTDTQYF
abundance: -; v_gene: TRBV5-4; j_gene: TRBJ2-2; CDR3aa: CASSLGFGGTGELFF
abundance: -; v_gene: TRBV29-1; j_gene: TRBJ2-1; CDR3aa: CSVEDARGHYNEQFF
abundance: few; v_gene: TRBV10-2; j_gene: TRBJ2-3; CDR3aa: CASSDPTSGSTDTQYF